The 27 T cell receptor beta chains listed next were all sequenced from one sample in a study of CD8 T cells in ankylosing spondylitis. A single record per CDR3 protein comes from TCRdb applying MiXCR to the 5' RACE reads. The repertoire has hundreds of thousands of distinct CDR3 sequences, less than 25% of them found once; the top ten carry 3.5%. Sequencing was performed on blood, either unsorted or a sorted T cell fraction (not recorded which). These receptors were taken from a female donor with ankylosing spondylitis or in good health (not recorded which).

This clonotype came up many times. The V gene is TRBV11-2, the J gene TRBJ2-5; D may be TRBD1 or TRBD2 (5 bases each). The V and J ends lost 4 bases and 5 bases respectively, with 5 bases between them. The CDR3 consists of 11 residues. Germline V gene lookup returns CDR1 SGHAT and CDR2 FQNNGV. The CDR3 coding sequence is TGTGCCAGCAGCTGGGGGGAGACCCAGTACTTC. It specifies CASSWGETQYF.

This chain uses TRBV12-3 or TRBV12-4 with TRBJ2-1, with D unresolved. The CDR3 spans 11 residues. Trimming stripped 4 bases from V and 5 bases from J, with 3 bases between. The CDR3 nucleotides read TGTGCCAGCAGTTGGAACAATGAGCAGTTCTTC. This encodes CASSWNNEQFF.

This clonotype showed up many times. V gene TRBV7-9 combines with J gene TRBJ2-5; TRBD1 might be the D (6 bases). Trimming left V 5 bases short and J 3 bases short, with 13 bases between. CDR1 is SEHNR, CDR2 FQNEAQ, per germline (reference sequence). The CDR3 is 14 residues long. CDR3 sequence reads: CASSTYRDEETQYF. CDR3 sequence (DNA): TGTGCCAGCAGCACTTACAGGGACGAAGAGACCCAGTACTTC.

The V and J genes are TRBV20-1 and TRBJ2-1, with 9 bases identical to TRBD2. Per the germline V gene, CDR1 is DFQATT and CDR2 is SNEGSKA (reference sequence). The CDR3 loop spans 17 amino acids. V gave up 3 bases and J gave up 3 bases; unmatched junction bases: 12. CDR3 protein: CSASSPVAGVVYNEQFF. DNA of the CDR3: TGCAGTGCTAGTAGTCCTGTAGCGGGAGTCGTCTACAATGAGCAGTTCTTC.

The CDR3 region has the DNA TGTGCCAGCAGTTTCGGGGGACGGACAACCTACGAGCAGTACTTC. Residues: CASSFGGRTTYEQYF. The chain joins TRBV28 to TRBJ2-7, with D possibly matching TRBD2 (6 bases). V dropped 3 bases and J dropped 2 bases, with 14 bases sitting between them. The germline CDR1 and CDR2 sequences are MDHEN and SYDVKM. This CDR3 comprises 15 residues.

The V and J genes are TRBV27 and TRBJ2-1, with 10 positions matching TRBD2. With 7 bases clipped from V and 2 bases from J, the junction kept 17 bases outside the gene matches. The CDR3 length is 19 residues. Per the germline V gene, CDR1 is MNHEY and CDR2 is SMNVEV (reference sequence). The CDR3: CASTMVGLAGALAYNEQFF. CDR3 bases: TGTGCCAGCACCATGGTGGGGCTAGCGGGAGCACTCGCCTACAATGAGCAGTTCTTC.

This clonotype turned up a few times. Here the CDR3 DNA reads TGTGCCAGCAGCTTAGGAGGCGGGACAGGAGGCACTGAAGCTTTCTTT. Protein: CASSLGGGTGGTEAFF. The chain joins TRBV11-3 to TRBJ1-1, with TRBD1 identical over 8 bases. V was pared by 1 base and J by 4 bases, with 8 bases of the junction left unmatched. CDR3 length: 16 amino acids. Germline V gene data show CDR1 as SGHNT and CDR2 as YENEEA.

This clonotype was recorded at least ten times. The rearrangement uses TRBV6-2 or TRBV6-3 and TRBJ2-1, with D uncertain. The CDR3 covers 11 residues. Trimming took off 6 bases at V and 7 bases at J, with 7 bases between the two ends. Germline CDR1 is MNHEY and CDR2 is SVGEGT. The CDR3 DNA follows: TGTGCCAGCAGCCCTTTAAATGAGCAGTTCTTC. Its translation is CASSPLNEQFF.

Worth noting for this clonotype: One end of the junction varies from germline; a read error may be responsible. V and J are TRBV4-3 and TRBJ2-7; TRBD2 aligns across 9 bases. Germline CDR1 reads LGHNA; CDR2 reads YSLEER. This CDR3 is 16 amino acids long. The chain's CDR3 is CTSSQTFAGGGYEQYF. The CDR3 DNA follows: TGCACCAGCAGCCAAACCTTTGCGGGAGGGGGGTACGAGCAGTACTTC.

This clonotype has more than one count but fewer than ten. The CDR3 reads CSARRGPSSSYEQYF. CDR3 bases: TGCAGTGCTAGAAGGGGTCCCTCAAGCTCCTACGAGCAGTACTTC. The chain couples TRBV20-1 to TRBJ2-7; D is perhaps TRBD1 (5 bases). Germline values: CDR1 DFQATT, CDR2 SNEGSKA (reference sequence). V dropped 2 bases and J dropped 0 bases, with 14 bases sitting between them. CDR3 size: 15 residues.

The rearrangement uses TRBV29-1 and TRBJ2-1, with a possible D match to TRBD2 (6 bases). The CDR3 runs 15 residues. V gave up 2 bases and J gave up 4 bases, with 15 bases separating them. Germline V gene lookup returns CDR1 SQVTM and CDR2 ANQGSEA. CDR3 region: CSVEIGGGPYNEQFF. In DNA form, the CDR3 reads TGCAGCGTTGAAATCGGGGGTGGACCGTACAATGAGCAGTTCTTC.

This clonotype showed up just a few times. The V and J genes are TRBV20-1 and TRBJ1-2; D gene ambiguous. The CDR3 is made up of 12 amino acids. Germline V CDR1 and CDR2: DFQATT, SNEGSKA (reference sequence). CDR3 DNA sequence: TGCAGCTCTAGACGGGGTAACTATGGCTACACCTTC. Its translation is CSSRRGNYGYTF.

The chain couples TRBV11-1 to TRBJ1-2; no definite D call. V lost 4 bases and J lost 0, with 9 bases in between. There are 14 residues in the CDR3. Germline CDR1 SGHAT, CDR2 FQDESV (reference sequence). This chain's CDR3 is CASSSHAANYGYTF. Written as DNA, the CDR3 is TGTGCCAGCAGCTCCCACGCAGCTAACTATGGCTACACCTTC. Combining the CDR3 with reference TRBV11-1 and TRBJ1-2 gives the whole variable domain EAEVAQSPRYKITEKSQAVAFWCDPISGHATLYWYRQILGQGPELLVQFQDESVVDDSQLPKDRFSAERLKGVDSTLKIQPAELGDSAMYLCASSSHAANYGYTFGSGTRLTVV.

This clonotype was observed a handful of times. The chain is built from TRBV5-1 and TRBJ2-1; D is unclear. The germline V and J ends were trimmed by 2 bases and 0 bases, with 15 bases remaining between them. This CDR3 spans 17 amino acids. The germline V gene has CDR1 SGHRS and CDR2 YFSETQ. Written as DNA, the CDR3 is TGCGCCAGCAGCTTTTCACCCAGCTCGAGCTCCTACAATGAGCAGTTCTTC. Translated: CASSFSPSSSSYNEQFF.

Remarks on this clonotype: The junction differs from germline at one of its ends, possibly a read error. V gene TRBV7-2 combines with J gene TRBJ2-7; D is uncertain. Germline CDR1 and CDR2: SGHTA and FQGNSA. CDR3 length: 8 residues. CDR3 in amino acids: CASSLGGF. The CDR3 coding sequence is TGTGCCAGCAGCTTAGGCGGCTTC.

CDR3 bases: TGTGCCAGCAGCCTCTCTAGGACCTACGAGCAGTACTTC. It translates to CASSLSRTYEQYF. The chain uses TRBV2 and TRBJ2-7; D is undetermined. Germline lookup yields CDR1 SNHLY and CDR2 FYNNEI. The CDR3 is made up of 13 amino acids. V lost 6 bases and J 2 bases, leaving 11 bases between the germline ends.

The table lists this clonotype with a few counts. The chain is built from TRBV20-1 and TRBJ2-5, with a possible D match to TRBD2 (5 bases). Germline loops: CDR1 DFQATT, CDR2 SNEGSKA (reference sequence). CDR3 length: 13 residues. The ends were cut back, 6 bases at V and 5 bases at J, with 16 bases in the middle. CDR3 nucleotides: TGCAGTGCCCCCCGGGCGGGCTGGGAGACCCAGTACTTC. It translates to CSAPRAGWETQYF.

V and J are TRBV12-3 or TRBV12-4 and TRBJ1-1; weak D call: TRBD1 (5 bases). The CDR3 covers 13 residues. V gave up 5 bases and J gave up 4 bases, with 11 bases separating them. The CDR3 reads CASSPDRFTEAFF. In nucleotides, the CDR3 is TGTGCCAGCAGTCCCGACAGATTCACTGAAGCTTTCTTT.

This clonotype has a single count. One end of the junction is discordant with germline, which a read error may explain. CDR3 amino acids: CASSLPRATNEQLF. CDR3 sequence (DNA): TGTGCCAGCAGTTTACCGAGGGCTACCAATGAGCAGCTCTTC. V is TRBV12-3 or TRBV12-4 and J is TRBJ2-1; maybe TRBD2 (5 bases). This CDR3 comprises 14 residues.

This rearrangement joins TRBV29-1 to TRBJ1-1; D not resolved. V lost 4 bases to trimming and J lost 0 bases, with 9 bases between them. Per germline, CDR1 SQVTM and CDR2 ANQGSEA. This CDR3 has 13 residues. The CDR3 coding sequence is TGCAGCGTTGCGCGAGTGCTGAACACTGAAGCTTTCTTT. As protein: CSVARVLNTEAFF.

This clonotype was seen a handful of times. This sequence joins TRBV29-1 and TRBJ1-1, with 7 bases aligning to TRBD1. The V gene end was trimmed by 3 bases and the J gene end by 5 bases; junction bases not matched to a gene: 6. CDR1 and CDR2 from the germline V gene are SQVTM and ANQGSEA. CDR3 length equals 13 residues. The CDR3: CSVETGWETEAFF. For the CDR3, the DNA is TGCAGCGTTGAGACAGGGTGGGAGACTGAAGCTTTCTTT.

This sequence joins TRBV29-1 and TRBJ2-1; perhaps D is TRBD1 or TRBD2 (5 bases each). The germline gives CDR1 SQVTM, CDR2 ANQGSEA. V lost 3 bases and J 5 bases, leaving 17 bases between the germline ends. This CDR3 region has 15 residues. The CDR3 coding sequence is TGCAGCGTTGAGCCCCTCATGGGGGTAAACAATGAGCAGTTCTTC. It yields the protein CSVEPLMGVNNEQFF.

The chain recombines TRBV28 with TRBJ1-2, with D tentatively TRBD1 (5 bases). Per the germline V gene, CDR1 is MDHEN and CDR2 is SYDVKM. The CDR3 totals 13 residues. Trimming removed 8 bases at V and 8 bases at J, with 18 bases between. In DNA, the CDR3 is TGTGCCAGCCTAGCCGGGACGGAACTGGGCTACACCTTC. Its translation is CASLAGTELGYTF.

This clonotype has just a few counts. This sequence joins TRBV20-1 and TRBJ2-7; no clear D gene. Germline CDR1 is DFQATT and CDR2 is SNEGSKA (reference sequence). This CDR3 region has 10 residues. V shed 3 bases and J shed 10 bases, with 10 bases lying between them. The CDR3 region is CSASYRGQYF. The CDR3 nucleotides are TGCAGTGCTAGTTACCGTGGACAGTACTTC.

The chain recombines TRBV6-1 with TRBJ2-1, with 9 bases that match TRBD1. Germline lookup yields CDR1 MNHNS and CDR2 SASEGT. With V trimmed by 5 bases and J by 4 bases, 3 bases remained unmatched. The CDR3 is 14 residues long. The CDR3 here is CASSRDRVYNEQFF. The DNA of the CDR3 is TGTGCCAGCAGTCGGGACAGGGTATACAATGAGCAGTTCTTC.

The chain links TRBV12-3 or TRBV12-4 to TRBJ2-7, with TRBD1 matching over 8 bases. The CDR3 extends over 14 amino acids. J was trimmed by 5 bases and V by 6 bases; bases with no gene match: 9. CDR3 coding DNA: TGTGCCAGCAGAGACAGGGGCCTCAGGGACGAGCAGTACTTC. It is translated as CASRDRGLRDEQYF.

This clonotype was seen only once. This chain uses TRBV7-3 with TRBJ1-2, with D possibly being TRBD1 (6 bases). Germline CDR1 and CDR2: SGHTA and FQGTGA. The V end was cut by 5 bases, the J end by 2 bases, with 15 bases between. The CDR3 runs 15 residues. CDR3 in amino acids: CASSLGGIQNYGYTF. In DNA, the CDR3 is TGTGCCAGCAGCCTAGGGGGGATACAGAACTATGGCTACACCTTC. Full variable domain (missing parts from reference TRBV7-3 and TRBJ1-2): GAGVSQTPSNKVTEKGKYVELRCDPISGHTALYWYRQSLGQGPEFLIYFQGTGAADDSGLPNDRFFAVRPEGSVSTLKIQRTERGDSAVYLCASSLGGIQNYGYTFGSGTRLTVV.